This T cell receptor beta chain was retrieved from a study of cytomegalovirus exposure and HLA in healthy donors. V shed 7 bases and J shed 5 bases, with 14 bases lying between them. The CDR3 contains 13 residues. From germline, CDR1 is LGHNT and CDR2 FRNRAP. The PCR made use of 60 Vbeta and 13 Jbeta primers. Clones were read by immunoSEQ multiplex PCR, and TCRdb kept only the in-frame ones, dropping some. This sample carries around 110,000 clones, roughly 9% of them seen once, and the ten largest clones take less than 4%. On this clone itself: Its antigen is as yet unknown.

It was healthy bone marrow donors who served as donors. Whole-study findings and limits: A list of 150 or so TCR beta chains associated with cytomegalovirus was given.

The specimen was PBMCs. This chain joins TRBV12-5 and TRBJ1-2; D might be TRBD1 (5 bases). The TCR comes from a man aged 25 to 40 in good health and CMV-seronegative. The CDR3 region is CASAQGLGYGYTF. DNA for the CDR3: TGTGCTAGTGCCCAGGGACTCGGGTATGGCTACACCTTC.